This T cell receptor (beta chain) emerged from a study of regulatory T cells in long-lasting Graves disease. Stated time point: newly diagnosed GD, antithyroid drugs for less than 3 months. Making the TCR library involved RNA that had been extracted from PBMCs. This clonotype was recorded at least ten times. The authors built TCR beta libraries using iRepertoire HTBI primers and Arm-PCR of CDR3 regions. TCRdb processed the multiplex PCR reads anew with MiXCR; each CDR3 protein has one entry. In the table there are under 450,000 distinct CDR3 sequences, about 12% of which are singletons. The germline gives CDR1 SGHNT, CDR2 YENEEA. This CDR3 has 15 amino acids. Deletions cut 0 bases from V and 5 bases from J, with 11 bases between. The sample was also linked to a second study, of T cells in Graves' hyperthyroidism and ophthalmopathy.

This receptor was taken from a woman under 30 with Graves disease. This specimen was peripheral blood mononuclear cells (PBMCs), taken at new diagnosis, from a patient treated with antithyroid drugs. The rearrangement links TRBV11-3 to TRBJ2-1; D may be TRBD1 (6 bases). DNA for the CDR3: TGTGCCAGCAGCTTAGACAGGGGCTTTGACAATGAGCAGTTCTTC. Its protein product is CASSLDRGFDNEQFF.